This T cell receptor beta chain was recorded in a study of somatic mutations in cytotoxic T cells in rheumatoid arthritis. Study background: Each patient's diagnosis was followed right away by a blood draw (approximately 27 ml EDTA), before any treatment.

CDR1 is MDHEN, CDR2 SYDVKM, per germline. Losses at the gene ends were 11 bases for V and 6 bases for J; bases not matched to a gene: 13. The CDR3 runs to 14 residues. TCRdb keeps only in-frame clones here, not all; method: immunoSEQ multiplex PCR. The repertoire holds 10,000 to 15,000 clones, 65% to 85% seen once, with under 25% in the top ten. Sequenced input: CD8+ T cells sorted from blood. The source of this sequence is an adult with rheumatoid arthritis. The V and J genes are TRBV28 and TRBJ2-3; 8 nucleotides line up with TRBD1. The CDR3 region has the DNA TGTGCCTTTAGGACAGGGAACATGCAGGATACGCAGTATTTT. It yields the protein CAFRTGNMQDTQYF.